The 21 T cell receptor beta chains reported below all come from one sample, sequenced in a study of blood T cell repertoires in COVID-19. Assay used: immunoSEQ multiplex PCR; TCRdb lists only in-frame clones, some missing. The sample records tens of thousands of clones, 75% to 95% being singletons. Sequencing was done on a sample of peripheral blood. The receptors derive from a human donor with active COVID-19. The donor label of this sample is uncertain.

The chain couples TRBV13 to TRBJ2-2; 10 nucleotides match TRBD1. Losses at the gene ends were 4 bases for V and 5 bases for J; bases not matched to a gene: 4. The CDR3 totals 15 residues. Germline assignment: CDR1 PRHDT and CDR2 FYEKMQ (reference sequence). The CDR3 DNA sequence: TGTGCCAGCAGCTGGGACAGGGGACGGACCGGGGAGCTGTTTTTT. Translation gives CASSWDRGRTGELFF.

The rearrangement links TRBV5-8 to TRBJ2-7, with D perhaps TRBD1 (6 bases). Per the germline V gene, CDR1 is SGHTS and CDR2 is YDEGEE. The V gene lost 5 bases and the J gene lost 2 bases, with 14 bases spanning the gap. This CDR3 comprises 14 residues. CDR3 sequence (DNA): TGTGCCAGCAGTTTCCAATGGGACACCTACGAGCAGTACTTC. Its protein product is CASSFQWDTYEQYF.

The V call is TRBV5-1, the J call TRBJ2-2; maybe TRBD2 (5 bases). The CDR3 is made up of 14 amino acids. The germline gives CDR1 SGHRS, CDR2 YFSETQ. V was cut by 4 bases and J by 7 bases, with 14 bases left in between. CDR3 in amino acids: CASSITTGFGELFF. The CDR3 DNA reads TGCGCCAGCAGCATAACGACGGGATTCGGGGAGCTGTTTTTT.

This clone was counted a few times. The rearrangement links TRBV10-1 to TRBJ1-1; TRBD1 matches at 9 bases. Germline V gene sequence: CDR1 WNHNN, CDR2 SYGVQD (reference sequence). The CDR3 spans 14 residues. Trimming cost V 4 bases and J 7 bases; bases outside gene matches: 7. The CDR3 protein is CASSGYRGQGEAFF. In DNA, the CDR3 is TGCGCCAGCAGTGGATACAGGGGACAGGGTGAAGCTTTCTTT.

In its sample, this clone was seen once. The CDR3 region has the DNA TGTGCCAGCAGCCAAGATTTGGGGGCTCGGACTGAAGCTTTCTTT. It yields the protein CASSQDLGARTEAFF. The chain joins TRBV14 to TRBJ1-1; D may be TRBD1 (6 bases). This CDR3 comprises 15 residues. Germline V lookup: CDR1 SGHDN, CDR2 FVKESK. V gave up 0 bases and J gave up 5 bases, with 13 bases separating them.

V gene TRBV7-2 combines with J gene TRBJ2-7; no reliable D call. V was clipped by 1 base and J by 5 bases, with 6 bases between them. Germline assignment: CDR1 SGHTA and CDR2 FQGNSA. The CDR3 loop spans 12 amino acids. The CDR3 nucleotides read TGTGCCAGCAGCTTAGTTACAAACGAGCAGTACTTC. It specifies CASSLVTNEQYF. Filled out from reference TRBV7-2 and TRBJ2-7, the complete variable domain reads GAGVSQSPSNKVTEKGKDVELRCDPISGHTALYWYRQSLGQGLEFLIYFQGNSAPDKSGLPSDRFSAERTGGSVSTLTIQRTQQEDSAVYLCASSLVTNEQYFGPGTRLTVT.

A few counts support this clone. The chain links TRBV7-6 to TRBJ1-6, with D perhaps matching TRBD1 (5 bases). The CDR3 has 15 amino acids. Germline CDR1 reads SGHVS; CDR2 reads FNYEAQ. V gave up 3 bases and J gave up 9 bases, with 15 bases separating them. DNA for the CDR3: TGTGCCAGCAGCTTCCAGGGACTAGGGGTTTCACCCCTCCACTTT. Translated, it gives CASSFQGLGVSPLHF.

The chain joins TRBV4-1 to TRBJ1-4; D remains ambiguous. Trimming removed 2 bases from V and 6 bases from J, with 22 bases in between. The CDR3 consists of 18 residues. Germline lookup yields CDR1 MGHRA and CDR2 YSYEKL. The CDR3 DNA follows: TGCGCCAGCAGCCAACGGAGGATCCGGGCTCCTCTGGATGAAAAACTGTTTTTT. It translates to CASSQRRIRAPLDEKLFF.

This clone showed up just once. The chain employs TRBV11-2 and TRBJ1-5; D is perhaps TRBD1 (5 bases). V dropped 1 base and J dropped 1 base, with 11 bases sitting between them. CDR1 SGHAT and CDR2 FQNNGV come from the germline V gene. This CDR3 spans 16 amino acids. CDR3 DNA: TGTGCCAGCAGCTTAGCAAGGGGCCTGAGCAATCAGCCCCAGCATTTT. It translates to CASSLARGLSNQPQHF.

The gene calls are TRBV4-3 and TRBJ2-7; D is unresolved. The V end lost 2 bases, the J end lost 0 bases, and 8 bases lay between the germline ends. This CDR3 has 14 residues. Germline CDR1 is LGHNA and CDR2 is YSLEER. CDR3 DNA sequence: TGCGCCAGCAGCCAACGCGGCCACTCCTACGAGCAGTACTTC. Amino acids: CASSQRGHSYEQYF.

The rearrangement joins TRBV3-1 (or the pseudogene TRBV3-2) to TRBJ2-1, with D perhaps TRBD1 (6 bases). This CDR3 is 13 amino acids long. CDR1 LGHDT and CDR2 YNNKEL come from the germline V gene (reference sequence). Trimming pared 0 bases from V and 10 bases from J, leaving 10 bases between. CDR3 sequence: CASSQEVGTEQFF. In nucleotides, the CDR3 is TGTGCCAGCAGCCAAGAGGTGGGGACAGAGCAGTTCTTC.

The rearrangement uses TRBV7-2 and TRBJ2-5; 11 bases line up with TRBD1. Per germline, CDR1 SGHTA and CDR2 FQGNSA. After removal of 3 bases from V and 4 bases from J, the junction contained 1 base not matched to a gene. The CDR3 consists of 14 residues. In DNA, the CDR3 is TGTGCCAGCAGCTTGGGACAGGGGGTAGAGACCCAGTACTTC. Its protein is CASSLGQGVETQYF.

V and J are TRBV6-5 and TRBJ1-4, with D maybe TRBD1 (6 bases). Germline loops: CDR1 MNHEY, CDR2 SVGAGI. The V and J ends lost 10 bases and 5 bases respectively, with 17 bases between them. This CDR3 is built from 14 residues. The CDR3 protein is CATLPGHPNEKLFF. CDR3 DNA sequence: TGTGCCACTTTACCGGGACACCCAAATGAAAAACTGTTTTTT.

This clone was seen only once. The J gene is TRBJ1-4, the V gene TRBV6-5; D gene ambiguous. V was cut by 5 bases and J by 11 bases, with 12 bases left in between. The length of the CDR3 is 12 residues. The germline V gene has CDR1 MNHEY and CDR2 SVGAGI. The CDR3 region has the DNA TGTGCCAGCAGTCCAGCAGGAGGGAAACTGTTTTTT. Amino acid sequence: CASSPAGGKLFF.

The rearrangement uses TRBV9 and TRBJ2-3; D ambiguous. V lost 0 bases and J 0 bases, leaving 11 bases between the germline ends. The CDR3 covers 16 residues. Germline CDR1 is SGDLS and CDR2 is YYNGEE. The CDR3 is CASSVELSDSTDTQYF. Written as DNA, the CDR3 is TGTGCCAGCAGCGTAGAACTGTCTGATAGCACAGATACGCAGTATTTT.

A single count supports this clone. This chain joins TRBV7-6 and TRBJ2-2; 7 bases map to TRBD1. The J segment lost 1 base and the V segment lost 0 bases, leaving 2 bases of the junction unmatched. The CDR3 totals 16 residues. The germline gives CDR1 SGHVS, CDR2 FNYEAQ. The CDR3 region is CASSLAGGENTGELFF. CDR3 in DNA: TGTGCCAGCAGCTTAGCAGGGGGCGAGAACACCGGGGAGCTGTTTTTT.

This chain connects TRBV18 to TRBJ1-4; TRBD1 is a possible D gene (6 bases). Germline loops: CDR1 KGHSH, CDR2 LQKENI. V lost 3 bases to trimming and J lost 8 bases, with 10 bases between them. The CDR3 loop spans 13 amino acids. The CDR3 bases are TGTGCCAGCTCACCGGGGGCTGACGAAAAACTGTTTTTT. Translated: CASSPGADEKLFF.

The chain uses TRBV14 and TRBJ2-5; 12 nucleotides line up with TRBD2. The CDR3 is made up of 15 amino acids. The V gene end was trimmed by 4 bases and the J gene end by 5 bases; junction bases not matched to a gene: 5. CDR1 is SGHDN and CDR2 is FVKESK in the germline V gene. Here the CDR3 DNA reads TGTGCCAGCAGCCTGCTAGCGGGGGGGCTCGAGACCCAGTACTTC. It specifies CASSLLAGGLETQYF.

The chain recombines TRBV7-9 with TRBJ2-7; the D is unclear. From germline, CDR1 is SEHNR and CDR2 FQNEAQ (reference sequence). Trimming stripped 1 base from V and 5 bases from J, with 6 bases between. There are 12 residues in the CDR3. CDR3 DNA sequence: TGTGCCAGCAGCTTAGGCGTGAACGAGCAGTACTTC. Translation: CASSLGVNEQYF. The variable domain in full, completed from reference TRBV7-9 and TRBJ2-7, reads DTGVSQNPRHKITKRGQNVTFRCDPISEHNRLYWYRQTLGQGPEFLTYFQNEAQLEKSRLLSDRFSAERPKGSFSTLEIQRTEQGDSAMYLCASSLGVNEQYFGPGTRLTVT.

The V gene is TRBV5-1, the J gene TRBJ1-5, with 7 bases lining up with TRBD1. The V gene end was trimmed by 0 bases and the J gene end by 4 bases; junction bases not matched to a gene: 7. Germline V gene sequence: CDR1 SGHRS, CDR2 YFSETQ. This CDR3 spans 16 amino acids. The chain's CDR3 is CASSLGPSQGNQPQHF. The CDR3 DNA is TGCGCCAGCAGCTTGGGACCGTCACAGGGGAATCAGCCCCAGCATTTT.

The J gene is TRBJ1-2, the V gene TRBV4-2; 7 bases map to TRBD1. Trimming at V came to 0 bases and at J to 2 bases, leaving 3 bases not matched to a gene. This CDR3 comprises 15 residues. The V gene's germline CDR1 is LGHNA and CDR2 YNFKEQ. The CDR3 is CASSQERDSNYGYTF. The DNA for the CDR3 is TGTGCCAGCAGCCAAGAACGGGACAGCAACTATGGCTACACCTTC.